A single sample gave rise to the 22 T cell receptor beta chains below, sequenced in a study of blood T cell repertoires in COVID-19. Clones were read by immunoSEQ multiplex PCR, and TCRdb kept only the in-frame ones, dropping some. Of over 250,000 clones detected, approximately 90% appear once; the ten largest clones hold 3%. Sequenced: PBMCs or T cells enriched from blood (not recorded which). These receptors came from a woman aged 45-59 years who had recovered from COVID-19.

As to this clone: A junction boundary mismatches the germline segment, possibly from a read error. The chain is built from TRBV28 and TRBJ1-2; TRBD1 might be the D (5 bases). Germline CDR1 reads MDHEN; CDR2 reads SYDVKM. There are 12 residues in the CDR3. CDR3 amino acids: CASSRGDYGYTF. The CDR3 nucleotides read TGTGCCAGCAGTCGTGGGGACTACGGCTACACCTTC.

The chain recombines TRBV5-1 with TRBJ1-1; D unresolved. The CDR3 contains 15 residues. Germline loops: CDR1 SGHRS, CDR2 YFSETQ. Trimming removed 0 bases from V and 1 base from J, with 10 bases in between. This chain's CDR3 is CASSLDNGGNTEAFF. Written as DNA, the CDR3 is TGCGCCAGCAGCTTGGATAACGGTGGGAACACTGAAGCTTTCTTT.

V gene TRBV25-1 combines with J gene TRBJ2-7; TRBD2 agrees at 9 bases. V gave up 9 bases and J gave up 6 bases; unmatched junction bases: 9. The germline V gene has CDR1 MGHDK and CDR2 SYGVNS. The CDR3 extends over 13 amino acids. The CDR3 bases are TGTGCCAGAGATAGCGGGAGCGGGCTCGAGCAGTACTTC. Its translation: CARDSGSGLEQYF.

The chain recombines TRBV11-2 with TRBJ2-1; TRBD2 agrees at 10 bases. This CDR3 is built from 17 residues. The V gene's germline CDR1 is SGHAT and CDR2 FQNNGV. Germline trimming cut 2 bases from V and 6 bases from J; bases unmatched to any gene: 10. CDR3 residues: CASSLLPPSGSFNEQFF. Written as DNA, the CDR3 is TGTGCCAGCAGCTTACTTCCCCCTAGCGGGAGTTTCAATGAGCAGTTCTTC.

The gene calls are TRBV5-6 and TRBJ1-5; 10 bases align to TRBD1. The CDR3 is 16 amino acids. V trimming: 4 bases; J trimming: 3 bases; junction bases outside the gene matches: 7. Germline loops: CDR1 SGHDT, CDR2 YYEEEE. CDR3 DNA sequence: TGTGCCAGCAGCAGGTGGGGACAGGGGCTCAATCAGCCCCAGCATTTT. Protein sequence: CASSRWGQGLNQPQHF.

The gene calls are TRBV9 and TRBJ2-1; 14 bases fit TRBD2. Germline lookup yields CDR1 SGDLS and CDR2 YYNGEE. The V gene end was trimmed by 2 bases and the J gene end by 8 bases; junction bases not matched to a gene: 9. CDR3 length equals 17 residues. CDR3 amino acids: CASSVSTGTSGSYEQFF. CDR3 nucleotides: TGTGCCAGCAGCGTTTCCACCGGGACTAGCGGGAGTTATGAGCAGTTCTTC.

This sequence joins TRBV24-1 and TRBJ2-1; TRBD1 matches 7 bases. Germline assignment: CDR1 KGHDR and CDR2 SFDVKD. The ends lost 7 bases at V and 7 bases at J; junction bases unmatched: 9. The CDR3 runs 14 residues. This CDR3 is CATSETTGKNEQFF. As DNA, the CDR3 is TGTGCCACCAGCGAGACGACAGGGAAGAATGAGCAGTTCTTC.

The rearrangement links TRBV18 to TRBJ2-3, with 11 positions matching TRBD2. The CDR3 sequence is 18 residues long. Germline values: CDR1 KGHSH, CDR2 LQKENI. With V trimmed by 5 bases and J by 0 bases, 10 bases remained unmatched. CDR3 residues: CASSMRLAGLASTDTQYF. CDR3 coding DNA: TGTGCCAGCTCAATGAGACTAGCGGGATTAGCTAGCACAGATACGCAGTATTTT. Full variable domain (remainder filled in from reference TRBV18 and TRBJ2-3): NAGVMQNPRHLVRRRGQEARLRCSPMKGHSHVYWYRQLPEEGLKFMVYLQKENIIDESGMPKERFSAEFPKEGPSILRIQQVVRGDSAAYFCASSMRLAGLASTDTQYFGPGTRLTVL.

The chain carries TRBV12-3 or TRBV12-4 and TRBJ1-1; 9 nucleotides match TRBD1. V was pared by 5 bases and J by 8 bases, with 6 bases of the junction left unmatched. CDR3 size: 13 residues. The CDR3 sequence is CASSNVGTGEAFF. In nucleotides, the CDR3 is TGTGCCAGCAGTAACGTCGGGACAGGGGAAGCTTTCTTT.

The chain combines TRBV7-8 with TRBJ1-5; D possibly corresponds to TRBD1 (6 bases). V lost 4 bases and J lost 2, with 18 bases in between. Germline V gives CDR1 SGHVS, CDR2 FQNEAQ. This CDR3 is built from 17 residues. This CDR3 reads CASSSRGTTTGNQPQHF. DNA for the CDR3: TGTGCCAGCAGCTCCAGAGGGACAACTACGGGCAATCAGCCCCAGCATTTT.

The CDR3 region has the DNA TGTGCCTGGAGCGGGACAAGCTCTGGAAACACCATATATTTT. Protein sequence: CAWSGTSSGNTIYF. The chain joins TRBV30 to TRBJ1-3, with TRBD1 as a possible D gene (6 bases). Trimming left V 3 bases short and J 0 bases short, with 9 bases between. Per the germline V gene, CDR1 is GTSNPN and CDR2 is SVGIG (reference sequence). This CDR3 comprises 14 residues.

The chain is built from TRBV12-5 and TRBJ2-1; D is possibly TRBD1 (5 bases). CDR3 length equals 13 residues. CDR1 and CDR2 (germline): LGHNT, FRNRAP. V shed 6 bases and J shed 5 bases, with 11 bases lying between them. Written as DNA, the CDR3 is TGTGCTAGTGGCCTGGGGCCTGACAATGAGCAGTTCTTC. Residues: CASGLGPDNEQFF. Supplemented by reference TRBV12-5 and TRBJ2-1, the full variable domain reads DARVTQTPRHKVTEMGQEVTMRCQPILGHNTVFWYRQTMMQGLELLAYFRNRAPLDDSGMPKDRFSAEMPDATLATLKIQPSEPRDSAVYFCASGLGPDNEQFFGPGTRLTVL.

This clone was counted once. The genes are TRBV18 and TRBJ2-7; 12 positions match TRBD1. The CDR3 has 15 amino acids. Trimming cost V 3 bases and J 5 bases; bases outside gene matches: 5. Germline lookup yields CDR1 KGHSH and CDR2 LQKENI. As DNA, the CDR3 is TGTGCCAGCTCACCGGGACAGGGGGCAATGAACGAGCAGTACTTC. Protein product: CASSPGQGAMNEQYF. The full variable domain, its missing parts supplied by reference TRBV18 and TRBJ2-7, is NAGVMQNPRHLVRRRGQEARLRCSPMKGHSHVYWYRQLPEEGLKFMVYLQKENIIDESGMPKERFSAEFPKEGPSILRIQQVVRGDSAAYFCASSPGQGAMNEQYFGPGTRLTVT.

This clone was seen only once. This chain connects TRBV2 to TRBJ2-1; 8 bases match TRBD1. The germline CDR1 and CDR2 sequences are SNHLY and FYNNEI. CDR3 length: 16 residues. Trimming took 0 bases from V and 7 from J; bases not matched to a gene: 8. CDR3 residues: CASSEAPGTGQNEQFF. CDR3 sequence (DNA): TGTGCCAGCAGTGAAGCGCCGGGGACAGGCCAGAATGAGCAGTTCTTC.

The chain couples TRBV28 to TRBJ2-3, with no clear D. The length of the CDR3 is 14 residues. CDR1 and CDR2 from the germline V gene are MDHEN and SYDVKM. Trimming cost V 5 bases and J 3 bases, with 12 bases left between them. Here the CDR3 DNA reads TGTGCCAGCAGTGATTCTAGTAGGACAGATACGCAGTATTTT. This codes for CASSDSSRTDTQYF.

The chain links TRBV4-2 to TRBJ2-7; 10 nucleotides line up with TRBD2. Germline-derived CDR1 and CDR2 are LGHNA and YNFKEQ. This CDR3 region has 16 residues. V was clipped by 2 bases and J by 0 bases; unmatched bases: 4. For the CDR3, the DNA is TGTGCCAGCAGCCAACCTAGCGGGGGTAGCTCCTACGAGCAGTACTTC. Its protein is CASSQPSGGSSYEQYF.

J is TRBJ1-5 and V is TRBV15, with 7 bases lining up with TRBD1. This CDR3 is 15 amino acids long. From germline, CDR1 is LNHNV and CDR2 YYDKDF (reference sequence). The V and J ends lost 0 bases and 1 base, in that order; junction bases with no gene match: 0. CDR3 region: CATSRDRGSNQPQHF. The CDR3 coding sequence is TGTGCCACCAGCAGAGACAGGGGGAGCAATCAGCCCCAGCATTTT.

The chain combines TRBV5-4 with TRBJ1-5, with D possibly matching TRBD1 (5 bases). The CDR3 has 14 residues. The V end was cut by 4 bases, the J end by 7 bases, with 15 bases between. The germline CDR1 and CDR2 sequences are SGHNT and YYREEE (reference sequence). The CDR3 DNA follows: TGTGCCAGCAGCCAAGGACACCGAGGCCAGCCCCAGCATTTT. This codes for CASSQGHRGQPQHF.

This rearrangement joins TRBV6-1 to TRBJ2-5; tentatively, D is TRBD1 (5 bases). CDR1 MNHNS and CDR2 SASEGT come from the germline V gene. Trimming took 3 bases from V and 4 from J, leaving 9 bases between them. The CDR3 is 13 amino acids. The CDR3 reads CASSEAGRETQYF. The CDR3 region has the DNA TGTGCCAGCAGTGAGGCAGGGCGAGAGACCCAGTACTTC.

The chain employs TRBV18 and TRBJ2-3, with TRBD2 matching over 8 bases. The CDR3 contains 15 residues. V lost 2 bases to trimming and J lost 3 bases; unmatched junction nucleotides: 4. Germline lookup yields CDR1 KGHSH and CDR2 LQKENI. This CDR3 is CASSPGREETDTQYF. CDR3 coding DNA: TGTGCCAGCTCACCAGGGCGGGAGGAAACAGATACGCAGTATTTT.

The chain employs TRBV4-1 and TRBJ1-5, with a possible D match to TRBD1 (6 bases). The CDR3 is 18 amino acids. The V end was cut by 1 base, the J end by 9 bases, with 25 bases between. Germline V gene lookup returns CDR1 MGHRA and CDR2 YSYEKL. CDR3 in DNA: TGCGCCAGCAGCCAAGTTTGGAAAGGGGGTTCTCATGAGGGGCCCCAGCATTTT. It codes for CASSQVWKGGSHEGPQHF.

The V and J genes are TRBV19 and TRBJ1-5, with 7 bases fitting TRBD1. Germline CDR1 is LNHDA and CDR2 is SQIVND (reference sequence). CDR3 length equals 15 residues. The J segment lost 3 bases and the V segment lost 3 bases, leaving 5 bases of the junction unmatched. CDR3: CASSIYGTANQPQHF. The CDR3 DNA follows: TGTGCCAGTAGTATTTACGGGACAGCCAATCAGCCCCAGCATTTT.